Shown below are 17 T cell receptor beta chains from a single sample sequenced in a study of T cell responses to AZD1222 COVID-19 vaccine. The repertoire was sequenced with immunoSEQ multiplex PCR; TCRdb's copy has only in-frame clones and lacks some. The table has 190,000 or so clones, about 94% seen once. Here the sequenced sample was peripheral blood, taken 28 days after the second AZD1222 dose. The receptor set was obtained from an adult who received the AZD1222 COVID-19 vaccine.

With respect to this clone: Other DNA sequences in this sample translate to the same CDR3. The chain carries TRBV5-1 and TRBJ1-5, with D unresolved. V gave up 0 bases and J gave up 1 base, with 8 bases separating them. Germline CDR1 reads SGHRS; CDR2 reads YFSETQ. The CDR3 runs to 15 residues. CDR3 nucleotide sequence: TGCGCCAGCAGCTTGGATGGAGGGAGCAATCAGCCCCAGCATTTT. Protein: CASSLDGGSNQPQHF.

This sequence joins TRBV7-5 and TRBJ2-3; the DNA was not used to check the table's D call, TRBD2. TRBV7-5 is a recognized pseudogene. This CDR3 has 16 residues. The CDR3 coding sequence is TGTGTCAGAAGCTTAGTCGCAGGGACTAGCACAGATACGCAGTATTTT. Translated: CVRSLVAGTSTDTQYF.

The rearrangement uses TRBV28 and TRBJ1-1; a weak D match, TRBD1 (5 bases). CDR3 length: 16 amino acids. CDR1 MDHEN and CDR2 SYDVKM come from the germline V gene. V lost 9 bases, J lost 5 bases, and 25 bases lay in between. The CDR3 spells CASKQFGWGGGTEAFF. DNA of the CDR3: TGTGCCAGTAAACAGTTTGGTTGGGGCGGGGGGACTGAAGCTTTCTTT. The full variable domain, its missing parts supplied by reference TRBV28 and TRBJ1-1, is DVKVTQSSRYLVKRTGEKVFLECVQDMDHENMFWYRQDPGLGLRLIYFSYDVKMKEKGDIPEGYSVSREKKERFSLILESASTNQTSMYLCASKQFGWGGGTEAFFGQGTRLTVV.

V and J are TRBV12-5 and TRBJ1-1; 8 nucleotides line up with TRBD1. Per germline, CDR1 LGHNT and CDR2 FRNRAP. Trimming took 2 bases from V and 10 from J; bases not matched to a gene: 6. This CDR3 has 13 residues. The chain's CDR3 is CASGLYRGTTAFF. The CDR3 nucleotides are TGTGCTAGTGGTTTGTACAGGGGGACGACAGCTTTCTTT.

The table lists this clone with a count of one. The chain recombines TRBV6-5 with TRBJ1-2; 8 nucleotides line up with TRBD1. J gave up 4 bases and V 5 bases, and 6 bases lay outside the gene matches. Germline CDR1 is MNHEY and CDR2 is SVGAGI. The CDR3 is 14 residues long. The CDR3 loop reads CASSRGTGPYGYTF. CDR3 sequence (DNA): TGTGCCAGCAGTAGGGGGACAGGCCCCTATGGCTACACCTTC.

This rearrangement joins TRBV7-9 to TRBJ1-4, with D uncertain. From germline, CDR1 is SEHNR and CDR2 FQNEAQ (reference sequence). Trimming cost V 2 bases and J 2 bases, with 9 bases left between them. The CDR3 has 15 amino acids. DNA of the CDR3: TGTGCCAGCAGCTTAACTATTGCCACTAATGAAAAACTGTTTTTT. It yields the protein CASSLTIATNEKLFF. The full variable domain, with the rest looked up from reference TRBV7-9 and TRBJ1-4, is DTGVSQNPRHKITKRGQNVTFRCDPISEHNRLYWYRQTLGQGPEFLTYFQNEAQLEKSRLLSDRFSAERPKGSFSTLEIQRTEQGDSAMYLCASSLTIATNEKLFFGSGTQLSVL.

There are a few counts of this clone. The chain carries TRBV12-3 or TRBV12-4 and TRBJ1-5, with D possibly TRBD1 on 6 matching bases. The ends were cut back, 7 bases at V and 6 bases at J, with 10 bases in the middle. The CDR3 consists of 12 residues. Here the CDR3 reads CASNRAGQPQHF. The CDR3 DNA is TGTGCCAGCAACAGGGCAGGTCAGCCCCAGCATTTT.

The chain recombines TRBV4-1 with TRBJ1-5; D is uncertain. Trimming pared 1 base from V and 5 bases from J, leaving 18 bases between. This CDR3 comprises 17 residues. The germline V gene encodes CDR1 MGHRA and CDR2 YSYEKL. CDR3: CASSQGVVDRKDQPQHF. For the CDR3, the DNA is TGCGCCAGCAGCCAAGGAGTGGTGGATAGGAAGGATCAGCCCCAGCATTTT.

This clone was observed once. The J gene is TRBJ2-5, the V gene TRBV7-6; TRBD2 agrees at 13 bases. This CDR3 region has 15 residues. V trimming: 1 base; J trimming: 4 bases; junction bases outside the gene matches: 0. CDR1 and CDR2 (germline): SGHVS, FNYEAQ. The CDR3 protein is CASSLGTSGGETQYF. The CDR3 DNA sequence: TGTGCCAGCAGCTTAGGGACTAGCGGGGGAGAGACCCAGTACTTC.

V and J are TRBV3-1 (or the pseudogene TRBV3-2) and TRBJ1-2, with unresolved D. This CDR3 contains 12 residues. The germline gives CDR1 LGHDT, CDR2 YNNKEL (reference sequence). The V end lost 3 bases, the J end lost 8 bases, and 10 bases lay between the germline ends. Written as DNA, the CDR3 is TGTGCCAGCAGCCAGGAGGAATTCGGCTACACCTTC. Protein product: CASSQEEFGYTF.

This sequence joins TRBV5-4 and TRBJ1-1, with D uncertain. V shed 3 bases and J shed 8 bases, with 17 bases lying between them. The length of the CDR3 is 14 residues. The germline V gene encodes CDR1 SGHNT and CDR2 YYREEE (reference sequence). CDR3 nucleotide sequence: TGTGCCAGCAGCTCCCCCTGGCCCCCGGGGGAAGCTTTCTTT. It encodes CASSSPWPPGEAFF.

The gene calls are TRBV29-1 and TRBJ1-4; 7 nucleotides align to TRBD1. V lost 1 base and J lost 11; bases outside the gene matches: 7. Germline lookup yields CDR1 SQVTM and CDR2 ANQGSEA. The CDR3 covers 13 residues. CDR3 region: CSVEGDRDRKLFF. The CDR3 region has the DNA TGCAGCGTTGAAGGTGACAGGGATAGGAAACTGTTTTTT.

V and J are TRBV13 and TRBJ2-3; D might be TRBD2 (6 bases). This CDR3 comprises 15 residues. The V end was cut by 5 bases, the J end by 3 bases, with 15 bases between. Germline V gives CDR1 PRHDT, CDR2 FYEKMQ (reference sequence). The CDR3 coding sequence is TGTGCCAGCAGCCAGGAGGGGACGGGGACAGATACGCAGTATTTT. This codes for CASSQEGTGTDTQYF.

V and J are TRBV15 and TRBJ1-6, with a weak D call TRBD1 (5 bases). The V end lost 0 bases, the J end lost 8 bases, and 14 bases lay between the germline ends. CDR1 and CDR2 (germline): LNHNV, YYDKDF (reference sequence). The CDR3 spans 16 residues. The CDR3, as DNA: TGTGCCACCAGCAGAGAATTGCCGCAGGGAGATTCACCCCTCCACTTT. This translates into CATSRELPQGDSPLHF. The full variable domain, with the rest looked up from reference TRBV15 and TRBJ1-6, is DAMVIQNPRYQVTQFGKPVTLSCSQTLNHNVMYWYQQKSSQAPKLLFHYYDKDFNNEADTPDNFQSRRPNTSFCFLDIRSPGLGDTAMYLCATSRELPQGDSPLHFGNGTRLTVT.

The chain joins TRBV7-9 to TRBJ2-7; 7 bases match TRBD2. CDR3 length: 13 residues. CDR1 SEHNR and CDR2 FQNEAQ come from the germline V gene (reference sequence). V lost 2 bases and J lost 6; bases outside the gene matches: 4. CDR3 sequence: CASSLYPGGEQYF. The DNA of the CDR3 is TGTGCCAGCAGCTTATACCCGGGAGGCGAGCAGTACTTC.

This sequence joins TRBV6-5 and TRBJ1-2; weak D call: TRBD1 (6 bases). From germline, CDR1 is MNHEY and CDR2 SVGAGI. V was shortened by 2 bases and J by 6 bases, with 10 bases between the two germline ends. The CDR3 runs 13 residues. CDR3 sequence (DNA): TGTGCCAGCAGTTACCCGACAGGAGATGGCTACACCTTC. This gives the protein CASSYPTGDGYTF.

The chain employs TRBV19 and TRBJ1-3; D uncertain. The V gene lost 6 bases and the J gene lost 3 bases, with 6 bases spanning the gap. This CDR3 is 12 amino acids long. CDR1 LNHDA and CDR2 SQIVND come from the germline V gene (reference sequence). The CDR3 nucleotides read TGTGCCAGTAGCAGAATTGGAAACACCATATATTTT. This codes for CASSRIGNTIYF.